This T cell receptor (beta chain) was obtained from a study of shared clonotypes between healthy human individuals. CDR1 is MDHEN, CDR2 SYDVKM, per germline. The CDR3 totals 15 residues. V lost 6 bases to trimming and J lost 4 bases, with 16 bases between them. Method: immunoSEQ multiplex PCR; TCRdb's copy keeps in-frame clones and lacks some. The sample carries some 2,500,000 clones, 93% recorded once. The sample holds one count of this clone. This receptor was obtained from a man aged 18 to 35 in good health. Some clones in this sample may be carry-over from other donors' samples. The sequenced sample was naive CD4+ T cells from PBMCs. Subset defined: CD45RA+ positively selected. The chain combines TRBV28 with TRBJ1-5, with a weak D call TRBD1 (5 bases). The CDR3 nucleotides are TGTGCCAGCAGCTTCCAGGGCAGGGTGAATCAGCCCCAGCATTTT. This gives the protein CASSFQGRVNQPQHF. Looking up the rest from reference TRBV28 and TRBJ1-5 gives the full variable domain: DVKVTQSSRYLVKRTGEKVFLECVQDMDHENMFWYRQDPGLGLRLIYFSYDVKMKEKGDIPEGYSVSREKKERFSLILESASTNQTSMYLCASSFQGRVNQPQHFGDGTRLSIL.